The clone carrying this T cell receptor (beta chain) occurred once. As yet, its antigen is unknown. The CDR3 runs 16 residues. Unmatched junction bases numbered 10, after V lost 4 bases and J lost 4 bases. In germline, CDR1 is MGHRA, CDR2 YSYEKL. Reverse transcription of all isolated RNA meant that expressed TCRB transcripts were sequenced. Some clones are missing from TCRdb's copy, which holds only in-frame ones; the method was immunoSEQ multiplex PCR. The sample consists of some 150,000 clones, 40% to 55% of them appearing once. The entry originates in a study of beta chain features in type 1 diabetes. Study conclusions and caveats: When VDJ junctions were examined, type 1 diabetes patients showed fewer insertions and more deletions. Patients' naive, central memory and Treg TCRB repertoires seemed closer to one another than those of healthy donors. Researchers cautioned that cDNA sequencing could over-represent cells with high TCR expression.

Stem cell-like memory, regulatory, central memory and naive CD4+ cells were sorted via CD45RO/CCR7/CD25/CD127/CD95/CD27. Sequencing was performed on Tregs from blood. The TCR comes from a man in his late teens or twenties in good health. The chain is built from TRBV4-1 and TRBJ2-7, with 10 bases fitting TRBD1. In DNA form, the CDR3 reads TGCGCCAGCAGCCTTCGTCGGGACAGGGGAGAGTACGAGCAGTACTTC. It is translated as CASSLRRDRGEYEQYF.